The 9 T cell receptor beta chains below were found in one sample sequenced in a study of blood T cell repertoires in COVID-19. TCRdb keeps only in-frame clones here, not all; method: immunoSEQ multiplex PCR. The sample shows about 240,000 clones, more than 85% of them seen only once. Source material: peripheral blood. Receptors originate from a woman aged 70-85 years with active or convalescent COVID-19.

This chain uses TRBV20-1 with TRBJ1-2, with TRBD1 as a possible D gene (5 bases). This CDR3 is 15 amino acids long. Germline values: CDR1 DFQATT, CDR2 SNEGSKA (reference sequence). V was trimmed by 3 bases and J by 8 bases, leaving 22 bases between them. For the CDR3, the DNA is TGCAGTGCTAGTGGGACGGCAGGACCGGAGGCGGGCTACACCTTC. Translation: CSASGTAGPEAGYTF.

In the case of this clone: At one boundary the junction diverges from the germline segment, which might be a read error. The chain is built from TRBV3-1 (or the pseudogene TRBV3-2) and TRBJ2-7; 10 nucleotides agree with TRBD2. Germline V gene data show CDR1 as LGHDT and CDR2 as YNNKEL (reference sequence). The length of the CDR3 is 14 residues. CDR3 bases: TGTGCCAGCAGCCTAGCGGGGGGCTCCTACAAGCAGTACTTC. Protein: CASSLAGGSYKQYF.

The chain links TRBV10-3 to TRBJ1-5; D unclear. The CDR3 consists of 16 residues. The V end lost 3 bases, the J end lost 6 bases, and 18 bases lay between the germline ends. Germline-derived CDR1 and CDR2 are ENHRY and SYGVKD. Written as DNA, the CDR3 is TGTGCCATCAGTGATAAGGGATTGACCCGGGGTCAGCCCCAGCATTTT. Amino acids: CAISDKGLTRGQPQHF.

This chain connects TRBV27 to TRBJ2-2; 7 bases agree with TRBD1. CDR1 and CDR2 from the germline V gene are MNHEY and SMNVEV (reference sequence). The ends lost 6 bases at V and 4 bases at J; junction bases unmatched: 5. The CDR3 consists of 14 residues. The CDR3 region has the DNA TGTGCCAGCAGGGGACAGTTAGGCACCGGGGAGCTGTTTTTT. This gives the protein CASRGQLGTGELFF.

This sequence joins TRBV27 and TRBJ1-1; 7 bases agree with TRBD1. Germline V gene sequence: CDR1 MNHEY, CDR2 SMNVEV (reference sequence). Trimming cost V 6 bases and J 2 bases; bases outside gene matches: 6. This CDR3 has 14 amino acids. CDR3 residues: CASRSQGRNTEAFF. The DNA of the CDR3 is TGTGCCAGCAGATCACAGGGGAGAAACACTGAAGCTTTCTTT.

The chain has TRBV7-8 and TRBJ1-2; D might be TRBD1 (5 bases). This CDR3 contains 15 residues. Germline V lookup: CDR1 SGHVS, CDR2 FQNEAQ. V was shortened by 5 bases and J by 4 bases, with 17 bases between the two germline ends. The CDR3 DNA is TGTGCCAGCAGCCGCAGCGACAGCCTCGTCTATGGCTACACCTTC. Protein: CASSRSDSLVYGYTF.

The chain combines TRBV6-6 with TRBJ2-5; D gene ambiguous. This CDR3 contains 11 residues. The germline V gene encodes CDR1 MNHNY and CDR2 SVGAGI (reference sequence). V gave up 2 bases and J gave up 5 bases, with 3 bases separating them. The CDR3 reads CASSYRETQYF. The CDR3 coding sequence is TGTGCCAGCAGTTACCGGGAGACCCAGTACTTC.

The genes are TRBV5-1 and TRBJ2-7; weak D call: TRBD1 (6 bases). CDR1 and CDR2 from the germline V gene are SGHRS and YFSETQ. Trimming removed 5 bases from V and 0 bases from J, with 18 bases in between. The CDR3 spans 16 residues. In DNA form, the CDR3 reads TGCGCCAGCAGACAGGGAAGGGGACCAAGCTCCTACGAGCAGTACTTC. Translating gives CASRQGRGPSSYEQYF.

This clone has only one observation. This chain uses TRBV6-5 with TRBJ2-1; 8 nucleotides agree with TRBD1. V lost 6 bases to trimming and J lost 2 bases; unmatched junction nucleotides: 0. Looked up from germline, CDR1 is MNHEY and CDR2 is SVGAGI. The CDR3 has 13 amino acids. The CDR3 bases are TGTGCCAGCAGACAGGGGGCCTACAATGAGCAGTTCTTC. Encoded protein: CASRQGAYNEQFF.